This T cell receptor (beta chain) was sequenced in a study of T cells expressing NK-cell markers. General study results and limits: These clonotypes additionally ranked first within the CD3+CD56-NKG2C+ fraction of a handful of donors.

The CDR3 sequence is 13 residues long. CDR1 KGHSY and CDR2 FQNENV come from the germline V gene. For each CDR3 protein, TCRdb gives one entry from its re-call of the 5' RACE reads, without DNA. The table counts 150,000 to 160,000 distinct CDR3 sequences; roughly a third lies in the top ten. Concerning this clonotype: The antigen remains undetermined.

The clonotype originates from a woman aged 45-65 years in good health. The sample taken for sequencing was blood T cells: a sorted CD56 or NKG2C T cell subset, CD4+ or CD8+ T cells, or bulk PBMC T cells (not recorded which). The J gene is TRBJ2-5, the V gene TRBV16; absent DNA, TCRdb's TRBD2 call cannot be checked. CDR3 sequence reads: CASGGVLEETQYF.